This T cell receptor (beta chain) is from a study of blood T cell repertoires in COVID-19. Study context: COVID-19 samples from acute and convalescent phases originated in the United States, Italy and Spain. PBMCs, B-cell-depleted T cells, or T cells were the source of the cDNA or gDNA that made up the material.

V lost 3 bases to trimming and J lost 1 base; unmatched junction nucleotides: 2. The CDR3 is 15 residues long. CDR1 is MNHEY, CDR2 SMNVEV, per germline (reference sequence). Original data processing: Amplification of reference gene primers was used by the study to estimate nucleated cell counts. Clones were read by immunoSEQ multiplex PCR, and TCRdb kept only the in-frame ones, dropping some. D and trimming come from the DNA, and the V and J calls and clone size come from that table. The data contain about 75,000 clones, roughly 90% of them singletons. Material: peripheral blood. The origin of this receptor is a human donor in a cohort sampled during active COVID-19. The chain employs TRBV27 and TRBJ2-2; TRBD1 aligns across 7 bases. CDR3 region: CASSFGTENTGELFF. CDR3 DNA: TGTGCCAGCAGTTTTGGGACAGAGAACACCGGGGAGCTGTTTTTT.